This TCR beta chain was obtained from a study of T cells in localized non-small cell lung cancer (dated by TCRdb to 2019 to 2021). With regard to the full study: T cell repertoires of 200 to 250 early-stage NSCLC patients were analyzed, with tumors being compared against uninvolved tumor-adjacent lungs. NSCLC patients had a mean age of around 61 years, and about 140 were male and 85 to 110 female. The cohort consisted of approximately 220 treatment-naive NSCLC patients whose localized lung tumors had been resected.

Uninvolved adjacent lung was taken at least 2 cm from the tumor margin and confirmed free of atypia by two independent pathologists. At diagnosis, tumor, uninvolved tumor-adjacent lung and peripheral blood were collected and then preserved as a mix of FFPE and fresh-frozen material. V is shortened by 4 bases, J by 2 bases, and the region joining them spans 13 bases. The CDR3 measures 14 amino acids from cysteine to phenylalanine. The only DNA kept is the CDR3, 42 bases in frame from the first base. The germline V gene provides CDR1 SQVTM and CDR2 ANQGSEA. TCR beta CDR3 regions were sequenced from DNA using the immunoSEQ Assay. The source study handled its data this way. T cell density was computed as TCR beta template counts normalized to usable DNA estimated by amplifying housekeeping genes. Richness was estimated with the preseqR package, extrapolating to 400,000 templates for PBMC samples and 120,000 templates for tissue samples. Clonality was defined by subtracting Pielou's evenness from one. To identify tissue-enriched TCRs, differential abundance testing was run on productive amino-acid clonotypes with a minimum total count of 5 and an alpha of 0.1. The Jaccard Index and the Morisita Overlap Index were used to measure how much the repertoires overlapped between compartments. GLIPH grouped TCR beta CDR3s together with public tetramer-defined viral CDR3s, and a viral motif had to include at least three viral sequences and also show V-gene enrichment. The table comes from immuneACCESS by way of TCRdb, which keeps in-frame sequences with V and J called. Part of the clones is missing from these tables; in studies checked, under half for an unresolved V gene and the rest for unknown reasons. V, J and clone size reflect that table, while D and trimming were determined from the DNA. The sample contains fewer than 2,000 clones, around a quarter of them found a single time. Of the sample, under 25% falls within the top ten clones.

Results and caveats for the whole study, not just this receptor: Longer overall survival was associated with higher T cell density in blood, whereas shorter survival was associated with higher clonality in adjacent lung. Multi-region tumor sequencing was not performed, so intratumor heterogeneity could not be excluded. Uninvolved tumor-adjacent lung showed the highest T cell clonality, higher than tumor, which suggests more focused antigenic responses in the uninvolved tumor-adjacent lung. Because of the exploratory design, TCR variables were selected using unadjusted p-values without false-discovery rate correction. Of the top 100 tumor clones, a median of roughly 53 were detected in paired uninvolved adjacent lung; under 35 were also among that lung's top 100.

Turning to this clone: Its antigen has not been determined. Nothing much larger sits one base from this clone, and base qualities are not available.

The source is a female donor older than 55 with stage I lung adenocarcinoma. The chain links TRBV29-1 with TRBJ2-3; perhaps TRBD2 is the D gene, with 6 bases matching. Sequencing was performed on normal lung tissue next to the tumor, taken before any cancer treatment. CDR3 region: CSVGLTSLTDTQYF. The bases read TGCAGCGTTGGTTTAACTAGCCTCACAGATACGCAGTATTTT.